These 23 T cell receptor beta chains were sequenced from one sample in a study of regulatory T cells in long-lasting Graves disease. Both iRepertoire HTBI primers and Arm-PCR of CDR3 regions were used to build the TCR beta libraries. TCRdb re-derived calls from the multiplex PCR reads in MiXCR, one entry per CDR3 protein. The data show 600,000 to 650,000 distinct CDR3 sequences, less than 20% seen once. Noted time point: newly diagnosed GD, antithyroid drugs for less than 3 months. The authors made the TCR library using RNA they extracted from PBMCs. In addition, the sample was reused for a study of T cells in Graves' hyperthyroidism and ophthalmopathy.

This specimen was peripheral blood mononuclear cells (PBMCs), taken at new diagnosis, from a patient treated with antithyroid drugs. The source of these receptors is a woman aged 25 to 39 with Graves disease.

This clonotype has a count of ten or more. V and J are TRBV20-1 and TRBJ1-1, with D perhaps TRBD1 (5 bases). CDR1 and CDR2 from the germline V gene are DFQATT and SNEGSKA (reference sequence). This CDR3 region has 13 residues. V lost 2 bases to trimming and J lost 1 base, with 8 bases between them. This CDR3 is CSARQGANTEAFF. CDR3 nucleotides: TGCAGTGCTAGACAGGGTGCGAACACTGAAGCTTTCTTT.

This clonotype was counted at least ten times. J is TRBJ2-1 and V is TRBV12-3 or TRBV12-4; TRBD2 aligns across 11 bases. The CDR3 extends over 13 amino acids. J gave up 13 bases and V 6 bases, and 8 bases lay outside the gene matches. The CDR3 region has the DNA TGTGCCAGCAGCGCTCAGACTAGCGGGAAACAGTTCTTC. Encoded protein: CASSAQTSGKQFF.

V is TRBV18 and J is TRBJ1-2; no clear D gene. CDR1 KGHSH and CDR2 LQKENI come from the germline V gene. Deletions cut 0 bases from V and 7 bases from J, with 12 bases between. The CDR3 extends over 14 amino acids. DNA of the CDR3: TGTGCCAGCTCACCACCAACGGCCATGGGTGGCTACACCTTC. This gives the protein CASSPPTAMGGYTF.

This clonotype was seen at least ten times. The chain is built from TRBV27 and TRBJ2-1; 10 nucleotides line up with TRBD2. V was clipped by 4 bases and J by 7 bases; unmatched bases: 10. The germline CDR1 and CDR2 sequences are MNHEY and SMNVEV (reference sequence). The CDR3 spans 16 residues. The CDR3 loop is CASSSGRLAGRNEQFF. The CDR3 nucleotides are TGTGCCAGCAGTTCAGGGCGACTAGCGGGTAGGAATGAGCAGTTCTTC.

This chain joins TRBV28 and TRBJ1-1; D may be TRBD1 (5 bases). With 6 bases removed from V and 11 bases from J, the gap between germline ends came to 13 bases. Germline assignment: CDR1 MDHEN and CDR2 SYDVKM. The CDR3 consists of 11 residues. The CDR3 sequence: CASRLQGKAFF. In nucleotides, the CDR3 is TGTGCCAGCAGACTCCAGGGTAAGGCTTTCTTT.

This clonotype came up a few times. CDR3: CASSFRRAGYEQYF. CDR3 nucleotides: TGTGCCAGCAGTTTCCGAAGGGCAGGCTACGAGCAGTACTTC. The chain uses TRBV12-3 or TRBV12-4 and TRBJ2-7, with D hard to call. CDR3 length: 14 residues. Trimming cost V 3 bases and J 3 bases, with 12 bases left between them.

V gene TRBV6-1 combines with J gene TRBJ2-3, with D tentatively TRBD1 or TRBD2 (5 bases each). CDR1 and CDR2 (germline): MNHNS, SASEGT. Trimming took 6 bases from V and 11 from J, leaving 18 bases between them. CDR3 size: 13 residues. This CDR3 is CASRANGGLRQYF. DNA of the CDR3: TGTGCCAGCAGAGCAAATGGGGGTCTGAGGCAGTATTTT.

This clonotype was recorded a few times. One junction end disagrees with the germline gene, perhaps due to a read error. The chain employs TRBV6-1 and TRBJ2-7; TRBD1 aligns across 9 bases. The CDR3 runs to 14 residues. Germline CDR1 reads MNHNS; CDR2 reads SASEGT. The CDR3, as DNA: TGTGCGAGCAGCCCGGGACAGGGTTTCTACGAGCAGTACTTC. Translating gives CASSPGQGFYEQYF.

This clonotype was counted at least ten times. The rearrangement links TRBV28 to TRBJ2-3, with 7 bases fitting TRBD2. CDR3 length: 17 residues. Trimming at V came to 0 bases and at J to 2 bases, leaving 8 bases not matched to a gene. Germline-derived CDR1 and CDR2 are MDHEN and SYDVKM. Written as DNA, the CDR3 is TGTGCCAGCAGTTTATGGGGGAGGGGCGATCTCACAGATACGCAGTATTTT. Protein product: CASSLWGRGDLTDTQYF.

The table lists this clonotype with a few counts. V usage is TRBV24-1 and J usage is TRBJ1-2; D is possibly TRBD1 (5 bases). V shed 5 bases and J shed 5 bases, with 20 bases lying between them. The CDR3 length is 16 residues. The germline gives CDR1 KGHDR, CDR2 SFDVKD. CDR3 region: CATSATFYGDSYGYTF. CDR3 nucleotides: TGTGCCACCAGTGCAACCTTTTATGGAGACAGTTATGGCTACACCTTC.

This clonotype was seen at least ten times. V gene TRBV5-5 combines with J gene TRBJ2-1, with D perhaps matching TRBD2 (5 bases). Between the trimmed V and J ends, which lost 0 bases and 4 bases, there was a span of 11 bases. The CDR3 has 15 residues. Germline V gives CDR1 SGHKS, CDR2 YYEKEE (reference sequence). CDR3 sequence: CASSLEGVGYNEQFF. The CDR3 DNA sequence: TGTGCCAGCAGCTTGGAGGGAGTGGGTTACAATGAGCAGTTCTTC.

The V and J genes are TRBV20-1 and TRBJ2-7, with a possible D match to TRBD2 (5 bases). V lost 7 bases, J lost 3 bases, and 13 bases lay in between. The CDR3 is made up of 12 amino acids. Germline CDR1 reads DFQATT; CDR2 reads SNEGSKA (reference sequence). This CDR3 is CSVRGPDYEQYF. CDR3 sequence (DNA): TGCAGTGTACGAGGGCCCGACTACGAGCAGTACTTC.

The CDR3 region is CAISESKAGYNEQFF. The CDR3 DNA sequence: TGTGCCATCAGTGAGTCGAAAGCGGGTTACAATGAGCAGTTCTTC. This chain connects TRBV10-3 to TRBJ2-1; a weak D match, TRBD2 (6 bases). There are 15 residues in the CDR3. The ends were cut back, 0 bases at V and 4 bases at J, with 10 bases in the middle. Germline V gene sequence: CDR1 ENHRY, CDR2 SYGVKD.

This clonotype was seen only a few times. V gene TRBV7-6 combines with J gene TRBJ2-3, with TRBD2 matching 9 bases. J gave up 1 base and V 6 bases, and 8 bases lay outside the gene matches. Germline CDR1 and CDR2: SGHVS and FNYEAQ. The CDR3 length is 16 residues. The CDR3 DNA sequence: TGTGCCAGCAGTTTCCCCCAGCGGGAGGGCACAGATACGCAGTATTTT. Its translation is CASSFPQREGTDTQYF.

This clonotype was picked up a small number of times. V and J are TRBV29-1 and TRBJ2-1; D gene uncertain. Germline V gene lookup returns CDR1 SQVTM and CDR2 ANQGSEA. The CDR3 is 15 amino acids. The V gene lost 4 bases and the J gene lost 7 bases, with 20 bases spanning the gap. CDR3 loop: CSVVSAARPLNEQFF. In DNA form, the CDR3 reads TGCAGCGTTGTCAGCGCGGCAAGACCCCTTAATGAGCAGTTCTTC.

This clonotype was observed many times. This chain links TRBV2 with TRBJ2-1; D may be TRBD2 (6 bases). V was trimmed by 6 bases and J by 3 bases, leaving 9 bases between them. The CDR3 has 13 amino acids. The germline V gene has CDR1 SNHLY and CDR2 FYNNEI. In DNA form, the CDR3 reads TGTGCCAGCAGACTAGCAATCTACAATGAGCAGTTCTTC. It translates to CASRLAIYNEQFF.

J is TRBJ2-7 and V is TRBV20-1; 7 bases align to TRBD1. Germline CDR1 and CDR2: DFQATT and SNEGSKA (reference sequence). The ends lost 8 bases at V and 3 bases at J; junction bases unmatched: 16. This CDR3 is built from 15 residues. In nucleotides, the CDR3 is TGCAGTTCCCGGACAGGCAATGGGTTGGGCTACGAGCAGTACTTC. As protein: CSSRTGNGLGYEQYF.

This clonotype was detected a few times. The V gene is TRBV24-1, the J gene TRBJ2-5; either TRBD1 or TRBD2 may fit D (5 bases each). The CDR3 sequence is 16 residues long. The V gene lost 2 bases and the J gene lost 2 bases, with 14 bases spanning the gap. CDR1 is KGHDR, CDR2 SFDVKD, per germline. CDR3 nucleotides: TGTGCCACCAGTGATTCCGGGACGGCGAAGCAAGAGACCCAGTACTTC. Its translation is CATSDSGTAKQETQYF.

This clonotype was observed at least ten times. In nucleotides, the CDR3 is TGTGCCAGCAACCGGGGGGAGGGATCCAAAAACATTCAGTACTTC. Its translation is CASNRGEGSKNIQYF. This chain connects TRBV28 to TRBJ2-4; 7 bases are a match to TRBD2. V gave up 7 bases and J gave up 2 bases; unmatched junction bases: 8. The CDR3 spans 15 residues. The germline CDR1 and CDR2 sequences are MDHEN and SYDVKM.

This clonotype showed up just a few times. This chain connects TRBV9 to TRBJ1-1, with unresolved D. The CDR3 runs to 14 residues. CDR1 SGDLS and CDR2 YYNGEE come from the germline V gene. Trimming cost V 4 bases and J 0 bases, with 10 bases left between them. The CDR3 loop is CASSPYRLNTEAFF. CDR3 DNA: TGTGCCAGCAGCCCGTACCGATTGAACACTGAAGCTTTCTTT.

In its sample, this clonotype was seen many times. The rearrangement joins TRBV30 to TRBJ2-2; no reliable D call. The CDR3 spans 12 residues. V was clipped by 0 bases and J by 7 bases, with 6 bases between them. The germline V gene encodes CDR1 GTSNPN and CDR2 SVGIG (reference sequence). The CDR3 loop reads CAWSVGIGELFF. The CDR3 region has the DNA TGTGCCTGGAGTGTAGGGATCGGGGAGCTGTTTTTT.

This clonotype was observed a few times. V and J are TRBV5-6 and TRBJ1-1, with D perhaps matching TRBD1 (5 bases). Germline V gene lookup returns CDR1 SGHDT and CDR2 YYEEEE. Trimming pared 4 bases from V and 3 bases from J, leaving 13 bases between. CDR3 length: 14 residues. This chain's CDR3 is CASSGRGVYTEAFF. The DNA for the CDR3 is TGTGCCAGCAGCGGGCGGGGGGTTTACACTGAAGCTTTCTTT.

This chain connects TRBV7-2 to TRBJ2-4; a weak D match, TRBD2 (5 bases). The CDR3 covers 17 residues. Per the germline V gene, CDR1 is SGHTA and CDR2 is FQGNSA. The V gene lost 1 base and the J gene lost 0 bases, with 13 bases spanning the gap. The CDR3 region is CASSLGPAALAKNIQYF. CDR3 DNA: TGTGCCAGCAGCTTAGGGCCAGCGGCCCTAGCCAAAAACATTCAGTACTTC. The whole variable domain, filled in from reference TRBV7-2 and TRBJ2-4, reads GAGVSQSPSNKVTEKGKDVELRCDPISGHTALYWYRQSLGQGLEFLIYFQGNSAPDKSGLPSDRFSAERTGGSVSTLTIQRTQQEDSAVYLCASSLGPAALAKNIQYFGAGTRLSVL.